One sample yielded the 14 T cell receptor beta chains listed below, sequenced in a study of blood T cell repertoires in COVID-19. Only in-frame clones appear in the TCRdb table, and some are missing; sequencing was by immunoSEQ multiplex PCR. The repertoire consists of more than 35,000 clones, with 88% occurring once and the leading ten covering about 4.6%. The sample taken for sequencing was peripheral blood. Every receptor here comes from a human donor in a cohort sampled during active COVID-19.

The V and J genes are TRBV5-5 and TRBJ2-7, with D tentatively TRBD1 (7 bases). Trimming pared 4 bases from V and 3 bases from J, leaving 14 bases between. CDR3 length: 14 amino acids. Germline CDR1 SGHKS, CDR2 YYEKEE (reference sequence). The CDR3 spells CASSGGDSFYEQYF. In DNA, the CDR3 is TGTGCCAGCAGCGGCGGGGACAGCTTCTACGAGCAGTACTTC.

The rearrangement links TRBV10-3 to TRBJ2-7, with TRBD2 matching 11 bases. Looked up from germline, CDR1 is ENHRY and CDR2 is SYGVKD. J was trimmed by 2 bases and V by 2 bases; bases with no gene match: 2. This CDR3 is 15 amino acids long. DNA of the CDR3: TGTGCCATCAGTGAGGAACTAGCGGGAGCCTACGAGCAGTACTTC. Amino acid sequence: CAISEELAGAYEQYF.

The CDR3 region has the DNA TGTGCCAGCAGCTTCGCCGGGAGCGGCAATGAGCAGTTCTTC. Its translation: CASSFAGSGNEQFF. This rearrangement joins TRBV7-9 to TRBJ2-1; D is possibly TRBD2 (6 bases). The CDR3 runs 14 residues. Germline V gene sequence: CDR1 SEHNR, CDR2 FQNEAQ (reference sequence). Trimming shortened V by 3 bases and J by 6 bases, and 12 bases separated the two germline ends.

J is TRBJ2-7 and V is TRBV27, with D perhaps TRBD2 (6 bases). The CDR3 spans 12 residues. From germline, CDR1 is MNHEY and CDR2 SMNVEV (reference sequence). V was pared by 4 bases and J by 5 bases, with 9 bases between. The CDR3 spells CASSSGRHEQYF. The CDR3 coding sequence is TGTGCCAGCAGTTCCGGGAGACACGAGCAGTACTTC.

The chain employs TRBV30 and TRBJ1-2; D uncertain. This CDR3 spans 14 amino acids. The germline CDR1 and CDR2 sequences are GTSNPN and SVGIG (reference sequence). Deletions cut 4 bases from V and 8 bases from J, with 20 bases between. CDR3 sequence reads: CAWKGPGSSPGYTF. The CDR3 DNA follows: TGTGCCTGGAAAGGTCCGGGGTCGTCCCCAGGCTACACCTTC.

This CDR3 reads CASSVEGAKETQYF. CDR3 nucleotide sequence: TGTGCCAGCAGCGTAGAGGGGGCTAAAGAGACCCAGTACTTC. This chain links TRBV9 with TRBJ2-5, with 7 bases that match TRBD1. The CDR3 totals 14 residues. V dropped 0 bases and J dropped 3; count of bases not matched to a gene: 2. Germline CDR1 and CDR2: SGDLS and YYNGEE.

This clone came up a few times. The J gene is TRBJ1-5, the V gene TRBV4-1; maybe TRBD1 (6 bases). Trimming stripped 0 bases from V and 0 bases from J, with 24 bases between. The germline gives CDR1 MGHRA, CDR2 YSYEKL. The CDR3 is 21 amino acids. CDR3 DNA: TGCGCCAGCAGCCAAGATACGCAGGACAGCCATCGGGTTTATAGCAATCAGCCCCAGCATTTT. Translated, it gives CASSQDTQDSHRVYSNQPQHF.

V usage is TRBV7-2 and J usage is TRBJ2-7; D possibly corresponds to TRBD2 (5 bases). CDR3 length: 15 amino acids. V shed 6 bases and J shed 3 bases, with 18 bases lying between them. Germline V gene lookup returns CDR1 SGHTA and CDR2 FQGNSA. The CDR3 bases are TGTGCCAGCAGTACTAGTGAAACCAAGAACTACGAGCAGTACTTC. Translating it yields CASSTSETKNYEQYF.

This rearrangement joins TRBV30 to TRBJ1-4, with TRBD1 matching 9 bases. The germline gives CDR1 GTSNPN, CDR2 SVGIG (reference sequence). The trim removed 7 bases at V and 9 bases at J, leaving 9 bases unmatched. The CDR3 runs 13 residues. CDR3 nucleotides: TGTGCCTACAATGGACAGGGGTCCCAAAAACTGTTTTTT. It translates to CAYNGQGSQKLFF.

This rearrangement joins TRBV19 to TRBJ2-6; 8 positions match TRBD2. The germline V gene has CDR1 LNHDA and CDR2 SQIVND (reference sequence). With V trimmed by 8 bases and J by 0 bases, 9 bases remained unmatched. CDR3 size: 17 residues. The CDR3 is CASRAGGHRSGANVLTF. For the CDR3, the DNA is TGTGCCAGTCGTGCGGGAGGTCACCGCTCTGGGGCCAACGTCCTGACTTTC. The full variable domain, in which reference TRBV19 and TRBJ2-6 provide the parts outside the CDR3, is DGGITQSPKYLFRKEGQNVTLSCEQNLNHDAMYWYRQDPGQGLRLIYYSQIVNDFQKGDIAEGYSVSREKKESFPLTVTSAQKNPTAFYLCASRAGGHRSGANVLTFGAGSRLTVL.

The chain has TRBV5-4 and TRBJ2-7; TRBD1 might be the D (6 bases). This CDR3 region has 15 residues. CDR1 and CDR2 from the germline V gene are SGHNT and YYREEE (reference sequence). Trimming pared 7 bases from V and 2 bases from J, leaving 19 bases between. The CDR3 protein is CASGRGLGVPYEQYF. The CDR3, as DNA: TGTGCCAGCGGCAGGGGATTAGGAGTACCCTACGAGCAGTACTTC.

CDR3 protein: CASSSVYEQYF. In DNA form, the CDR3 reads TGTGCCAGCAGTTCCGTCTACGAGCAGTACTTC. The rearrangement uses TRBV5-4 and TRBJ2-7; D is unclear. This CDR3 is built from 11 residues. Trimming took 5 bases from V and 3 from J, leaving 6 bases between them. CDR1 SGHNT and CDR2 YYREEE come from the germline V gene (reference sequence).

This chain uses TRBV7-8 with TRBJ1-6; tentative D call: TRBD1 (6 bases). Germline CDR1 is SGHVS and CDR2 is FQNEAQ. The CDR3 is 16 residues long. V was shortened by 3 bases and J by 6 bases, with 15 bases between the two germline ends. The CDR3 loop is CASSFYYRDTNSPLHF. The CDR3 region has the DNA TGTGCCAGCAGCTTCTATTACCGGGACACTAATTCACCCCTCCACTTT.

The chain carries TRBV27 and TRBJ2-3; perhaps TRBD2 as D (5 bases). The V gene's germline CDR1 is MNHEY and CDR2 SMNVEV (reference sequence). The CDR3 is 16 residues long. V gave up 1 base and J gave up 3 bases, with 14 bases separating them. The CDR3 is CASSLLARSITDTQYF. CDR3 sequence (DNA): TGTGCCAGCAGTTTATTAGCGCGGAGTATAACAGATACGCAGTATTTT.